Given below is one TCR beta chain in context. Its antigen is unidentified. This sample was taken from a study of cytomegalovirus exposure and HLA in healthy donors. Study-level results: It emerged from a later analysis that several of the most significant clusters appeared to be linked to common viral pathogens.

With 4 bases clipped from V and 1 base from J, the junction kept 6 bases outside the gene matches. CDR1 is SGHRS and CDR2 is YFSETQ in the germline V gene. The CDR3 length is 15 residues. PCR involved 60 Vbeta and 13 Jbeta primers. Using immunoSEQ multiplex PCR, the repertoire was profiled, and TCRdb retains in-frame clones only, with some absent. Among 150,000 or so clones listed, 75% to 85% were seen once. V gene TRBV5-1 combines with J gene TRBJ2-5; 8 positions match TRBD1. Material: PBMCs. This sequence was found in a woman younger than 35 in good health and CMV-seropositive. The CDR3 DNA follows: TGCGCCAGCAGCCGAGGACAGGGAAGCCAAGAGACCCAGTACTTC. It encodes CASSRGQGSQETQYF.